Listed below are T cell receptor beta chains from one sample, sequenced in a study of low-dose radiotherapy and immunotherapy resistance in tumors. MiXCR was run by TCRdb on the reads, yielding one entry per CDR3 protein. The sample shows tens of thousands of distinct CDR3 sequences, roughly a third of them seen only once. The source was PBMCs, collected before treatment. The receptors here all came from a male donor with gallbladder cancer. CDR3s include the opening cysteine and the closing phenylalanine or tryptophan. Fields, in order: J gene, V gene, clone size, D gene, CDR3 protein, CDR3 DNA. A D gene is named only where the DNA matches it firmly. For some rows the clone size is stated as once, few or many, or as a class when expanded; others skip it.

TRBJ2-7	TRBV29-1	many	TRBD1	CSSIARTGVIYEQYF	TGCAGCTCTATTGCTCGGACAGGGGTTATCTACGAGCAGTACTTC
TRBJ2-1	TRBV14	.	.	CASSQLSTYNEQFF	TGTGCCAGCAGCCAATTAAGTACCTACAATGAGCAGTTCTTC
TRBJ1-1	TRBV5-5	.	TRBD1	CASSRISGTGGRVTEAFF	TGTGCCAGCAGCCGTATTTCCGGGACAGGTGGCCGTGTTACTGAAGCTTTCTTT
TRBJ2-1	TRBV9	many	TRBD2	CASGGLAGGSYNEQFF	TGTGCCAGCGGGGGGCTAGCGGGAGGCTCCTACAATGAGCAGTTCTTC
TRBJ2-7	TRBV10-2	many	.	CASTPAGGVGQYF	TGCGCCAGCACCCCCGCTGGCGGGGTGGGGCAGTACTTC
TRBJ2-1	TRBV2	many	.	CASSAIADNNEQFF	TGTGCCAGCAGTGCGATAGCGGATAACAATGAGCAGTTCTTC
TRBJ2-2	TRBV28	medium-sized	TRBD2	CARLGLAGMNTGELFF	TGTGCCAGACTAGGACTAGCGGGAATGAACACCGGGGAGCTGTTTTTT
TRBJ2-1	TRBV4-1	.	.	CASRLSAAHYNEQFF	TGCGCCAGCAGGCTTTCAGCGGCCCACTACAATGAGCAGTTCTTC
TRBJ2-2	TRBV6-2/TRBV6-3	many	.	CASRFAGELFF	TGTGCCAGCAGGTTCGCCGGGGAGCTGTTTTTT
TRBJ2-7	TRBV20-1	many	.	CSARTYEQYF	TGCAGTGCTAGAACCTACGAGCAGTACTTC
TRBJ2-1	TRBV5-8	many	TRBD1	CASSTLGDRGGNEQFF	TGTGCCAGCAGCACCCTGGGGGACAGGGGGGGCAATGAGCAGTTCTTC
TRBJ1-1	TRBV2	many	.	CASVLRVSNTEAFF	TGTGCCAGTGTATTACGGGTATCTAACACTGAAGCTTTCTTT
TRBJ1-1	TRBV2	many	.	CASEPSEGEAFF	TGTGCCAGCGAACCTTCGGAAGGTGAAGCTTTCTTT
TRBJ2-1	TRBV5-1	many	.	CASSLPGGYNEQFF	TGCGCCAGCAGCTTGCCGGGCGGTTACAATGAGCAGTTCTTC
TRBJ1-1	TRBV5-1	.	.	CASSLAGGETEAFF	TGCGCCAGCAGCTTGGCGGGGGGAGAAACTGAAGCTTTCTTT